This T cell receptor (beta chain) was found in a study of T cell responses to AZD1222 COVID-19 vaccine (dated by TCRdb to the early 2020s). Context from the whole study: AZD1222 recipients given second doses at about 4 weeks or at about 12 weeks were pooled, since spike-specific TCR depth and breadth were not found to differ between the two schedules. Trial participants were enrolled into age subgroups of 18-55, 56-69 and 70-plus years, which contained 148, 28 and 57 TCR-sequenced participants, respectively. A total of more than 230 trial participants underwent TCR sequencing, of whom about 210 had received two doses of AZD1222 and some 26 had received two doses of the MenACWY control vaccine. What the study reported, not specific to this receptor: In the small 56-69-year group, the increase in depth fell short of significance, most likely because of low power. Only six or seven AZD1222 recipients were SARS-CoV-2 seropositive at baseline, limiting conclusions about previously exposed vaccinees. Vaccine-associated CD4 TCRs spanned the whole spike protein, with dominant responses in regions 160-218 and 743-854. A significant rise in spike-specific TCR breadth and depth was observed after two AZD1222 doses relative to day 0 and relative to MenACWY recipients. Reportedly, almost half of the unique spike-specific TCRs recognized epitopes lying outside the regions that are mutated in the B.1.351 and B.1.1.7 variants. Because no samples from the day 14 peak response were available, repertoires could be characterized only after the peak T cell response. Participants were mostly white British, with more females than males. The authors suggested clonal diversity may have been underestimated.

The CDR3 regions of human TCRbeta chains were analyzed by immunosequencing. The authors processed their data as follows. Repertoire TCRs were matched against a reference library of SARS-CoV-2-specific TCRs generated with the MIRA antigen-specificity platform. Breadth was defined as the fraction of unique TCRs that were SARS-CoV-2-associated, and depth was defined as the fraction of total T cells that were SARS-CoV-2-associated. Using the MIRA data, each spike-specific TCR was assigned both to the spike region to which the TCR was reactive and to a CD4 or CD8 class. Log10-transformed breadth and depth values were compared by one-way ANOVA with Sidak's multiple comparisons tests. In TCRdb, the immuneACCESS table is reduced to in-frame sequences with V and J assigned. These tables do not hold every clone; where another copy was compared, an unresolved V gene accounts for under half, and the others remain unexplained. The DNA was the basis for D and trimming; V, J and clone size are from that table. Present in this sample are 110,000 to 150,000 clones, about 91% of which were seen just once. Roughly 2% of the sample is held by the ten biggest clonotypes.

The sample's time point, from its label and the paper: baseline before first vaccination. The vaccinee samples were drawn from two UK trials, COV001 and COV002, one of which was a single-blind randomized controlled phase 2/3 trial testing AZD1222 (ChAdOx1 nCoV-19) in healthy adults. Trial participant PBMC samples were collected at day 0 and day 28 after the second dose for TCRbeta chain sequencing. Reading from cysteine to phenylalanine, the CDR3 counts 16 amino acids. Only the CDR3 portion is preserved as DNA: 48 bases, with reading frame beginning at the first base. Trimming removed 0 bases from V and 7 bases from J, leaving 13 bases between the germline ends. The germline V gene sets CDR1 to LGHNA and CDR2 to YSLEER. Concerning this clone itself: Its antigen is still unknown. No base-level quality is on record; no much larger clone is a single base apart.

This clonotype originated in an adult in good health. Material: peripheral blood, obtained on day 0 of AZD1222 vaccination. Recombination linked TRBV4-3 to TRBJ1-6; the D segment could be TRBD1, given 5 matching bases. The bases read TGCGCCAGCAGCCAAGATCGGTCAAGGGGAAATTCACCCCTCCACTTT. Its protein product is CASSQDRSRGNSPLHF.